This T cell receptor beta chain was captured in a study of blood T cell repertoires in COVID-19. Using immunoSEQ multiplex PCR, the repertoire was profiled, and TCRdb retains in-frame clones only, with some absent. Counted here are 250,000 to 300,000 clones, roughly 89% occurring once; the ten biggest clones make up about 1.7%. Participants spanned ages about 18 to 90 years and resided in about 24 US areas. The V and J ends lost 0 bases and 1 base, in that order; junction bases with no gene match: 6. CDR3 length: 19 amino acids. CDR1 and CDR2 from the germline V gene are MNHEY and SMNVEV (reference sequence).

The chain uses TRBV27 and TRBJ2-2; 12 nucleotides line up with TRBD2. Sequencing was performed on PBMCs or T cells enriched from blood (not recorded which). The receptor's source is a woman in her forties who had recovered from COVID-19. The CDR3 here is CASSLSGGLAGRNTGELFF. The CDR3 DNA reads as TGTGCCAGCAGTTTATCGGGCGGACTAGCGGGAAGGAACACCGGGGAGCTGTTTTTT.